The 18 T cell receptor beta chains in this list originate from one sample, sequenced in a study of blood T cell repertoires in COVID-19. Profiling relied on immunoSEQ multiplex PCR, and the TCRdb table lists in-frame clones only, not all of them. The sample has over 85,000 clones; about 87% are singletons. The sample was peripheral blood. These receptors all stem from a human donor in a cohort sampled during active COVID-19.

The chain combines TRBV15 with TRBJ2-7, with 10 bases aligning to TRBD1. This CDR3 region has 15 residues. Germline V gives CDR1 LNHNV, CDR2 YYDKDF (reference sequence). V lost 0 bases to trimming and J lost 4 bases; unmatched junction nucleotides: 3. Written as DNA, the CDR3 is TGTGCCACCAGCAGAGAAGACAGGGGGCAATACGAGCAGTACTTC. Translation: CATSREDRGQYEQYF.

The V call is TRBV6-2 or TRBV6-3, the J call TRBJ1-3, with D tentatively TRBD1 (5 bases). Trimming took off 0 bases at V and 3 bases at J, with 9 bases between the two ends. The CDR3 has 15 amino acids. Germline CDR1 is MNHEY and CDR2 is SVGEGT. CDR3 DNA sequence: TGTGCCAGCAGTTACTCGACAGTTGGTGGAAACACCATATATTTT. Its translation is CASSYSTVGGNTIYF.

Written as DNA, the CDR3 is TGTGCCAGCAGTGAAGGACTAGAGGATTGGAATGAGCAGTTCTTC. Its translation: CASSEGLEDWNEQFF. The chain couples TRBV28 to TRBJ2-1; 7 bases line up with TRBD2. The CDR3 spans 15 residues. CDR1 and CDR2 from the germline V gene are MDHEN and SYDVKM. V was clipped by 5 bases and J by 7 bases; unmatched bases: 11.

The V and J genes are TRBV28 and TRBJ1-2; D is possibly TRBD1 (6 bases). Germline loops: CDR1 MDHEN, CDR2 SYDVKM. V lost 3 bases to trimming and J lost 8 bases, with 25 bases between them. This CDR3 has 17 amino acids. The DNA of the CDR3 is TGTGCCAGCAGTTTCCCCCCCGGGGGCAGCGGGATGGGGGGCTACACCTTC. Protein: CASSFPPGGSGMGGYTF.

The table lists this clone with a count of one. The chain recombines TRBV27 with TRBJ2-3, with 7 bases matching TRBD1. The J segment lost 3 bases and the V segment lost 4 bases, leaving 4 bases of the junction unmatched. In germline, CDR1 is MNHEY, CDR2 SMNVEV (reference sequence). The CDR3 length is 14 residues. CDR3 sequence: CASSSMDRTDTQYF. For the CDR3, the DNA is TGTGCCAGCAGTTCGATGGACAGGACAGATACGCAGTATTTT.

The J gene is TRBJ2-1, the V gene TRBV9, with a tentative D call TRBD2 (6 bases). This CDR3 has 14 amino acids. The ends were cut back, 2 bases at V and 10 bases at J, with 16 bases in the middle. CDR1 is SGDLS, CDR2 YYNGEE, per germline. CDR3 residues: CASSVRDPPLEQFF. The CDR3 coding sequence is TGTGCCAGCAGCGTGCGGGACCCTCCATTGGAGCAGTTCTTC.

The rearrangement uses TRBV30 and TRBJ1-1; no definite D call. V gave up 3 bases and J gave up 3 bases, with 14 bases separating them. The CDR3 sequence is 14 residues long. Germline V lookup: CDR1 GTSNPN, CDR2 SVGIG (reference sequence). The CDR3 coding sequence is TGTGCCTGGAGGTATAAGGAAGAGGACACTGAAGCTTTCTTT. Translated: CAWRYKEEDTEAFF.

The chain links TRBV5-5 to TRBJ2-7, with 11 bases lining up with TRBD2. This CDR3 comprises 17 residues. The V gene's germline CDR1 is SGHKS and CDR2 YYEKEE (reference sequence). Losses at the gene ends were 4 bases for V and 4 bases for J; bases not matched to a gene: 13. The CDR3 region is CASSTLSGTSGLYEQYF. The CDR3 nucleotides are TGTGCCAGCAGCACGTTAAGCGGGACTAGCGGTTTATACGAGCAGTACTTC.

The chain links TRBV3-1 (or the pseudogene TRBV3-2) to TRBJ2-7; D perhaps matches TRBD1 (6 bases). Germline assignment: CDR1 LGHDT and CDR2 YNNKEL (reference sequence). V dropped 4 bases and J dropped 4 bases, with 17 bases sitting between them. CDR3 length: 15 residues. CDR3 in DNA: TGTGCCAGCAGCCGTCAAGGGGGAAGAGGATACGAGCAGTACTTC. This gives the protein CASSRQGGRGYEQYF.

The chain joins TRBV5-1 to TRBJ2-1; unclear D gene. The V and J ends lost 0 bases and 0 bases respectively, with 7 bases between them. The length of the CDR3 is 15 residues. CDR1 SGHRS and CDR2 YFSETQ come from the germline V gene. In DNA, the CDR3 is TGCGCCAGCAGCTTGGAACCGAGCTCCTACAATGAGCAGTTCTTC. This sequence encodes CASSLEPSSYNEQFF.

The chain couples TRBV3-1 (or the pseudogene TRBV3-2) to TRBJ1-5; TRBD1 is a possible D gene (5 bases). The CDR3 contains 17 residues. Trimming stripped 0 bases from V and 2 bases from J, with 14 bases between. Germline V lookup: CDR1 LGHDT, CDR2 YNNKEL (reference sequence). This chain's CDR3 is CASSQDLGGFGNQPQHF. The CDR3 nucleotides are TGTGCCAGCAGCCAAGACTTGGGGGGATTCGGCAATCAGCCCCAGCATTTT.

This clone has a single count. The chain carries TRBV4-1 and TRBJ2-6, with TRBD1 identical over 10 bases. The trim removed 8 bases at V and 4 bases at J, leaving 8 bases unmatched. Germline V CDR1 and CDR2: MGHRA, YSYEKL. The CDR3 is 16 amino acids. This chain's CDR3 is CASRPGTGAGANVLTF. The CDR3, as DNA: TGCGCCAGCCGCCCCGGGACAGGGGCGGGGGCCAACGTCCTGACTTTC.

This clone was seen only once. The chain recombines TRBV7-8 with TRBJ1-2; the match to TRBD1 covers 12 bases. There are 17 residues in the CDR3. The trim removed 3 bases at V and 8 bases at J, leaving 13 bases unmatched. Germline CDR1 is SGHVS and CDR2 is FQNEAQ. DNA of the CDR3: TGTGCCAGCAGCTTGCGAGCCGGGACAGGGGGCGGTGGAGGCTACACCTTC. It yields the protein CASSLRAGTGGGGGYTF.

This chain connects TRBV9 to TRBJ2-7; no reliable D call. V gave up 1 base and J gave up 6 bases, with 11 bases separating them. The CDR3 is made up of 13 amino acids. Germline V gives CDR1 SGDLS, CDR2 YYNGEE. DNA for the CDR3: TGTGCCAGCAGCGTACGGTATTCAGGCGAGCAGTACTTC. It specifies CASSVRYSGEQYF.

This rearrangement joins TRBV5-3 to TRBJ2-5; 9 bases fit TRBD1. TRBV5-3 is noted as an ORF with a role that remains uncertain. There are 16 residues in the CDR3. V was pared by 4 bases and J by 5 bases, with 12 bases of the junction left unmatched. The CDR3 loop reads CARSTARTGAWETQYF. In nucleotides, the CDR3 is TGTGCCAGAAGCACGGCGCGGACAGGGGCTTGGGAGACCCAGTACTTC.

In its sample, this clone was seen a few times. The chain links TRBV7-2 to TRBJ1-2; the match to TRBD1 covers 10 bases. This CDR3 region has 16 residues. Germline V CDR1 and CDR2: SGHTA, FQGNSA. V gave up 1 base and J gave up 0 bases; unmatched junction bases: 2. CDR3 amino acids: CASSLEGQGTNYGYTF. The CDR3 DNA reads TGTGCCAGCAGCTTAGAGGGACAGGGGACTAACTATGGCTACACCTTC. Drawing the rest from reference TRBV7-2 and TRBJ1-2, the complete variable domain is GAGVSQSPSNKVTEKGKDVELRCDPISGHTALYWYRQSLGQGLEFLIYFQGNSAPDKSGLPSDRFSAERTGGSVSTLTIQRTQQEDSAVYLCASSLEGQGTNYGYTFGSGTRLTVV.

The chain employs TRBV2 and TRBJ2-5; 8 positions agree with TRBD2. The CDR3 extends over 15 amino acids. The V gene's germline CDR1 is SNHLY and CDR2 FYNNEI. V lost 6 bases and J lost 2; bases outside the gene matches: 8. The chain's CDR3 is CASSSGGPVQETQYF. Written as DNA, the CDR3 is TGTGCCAGCAGCTCGGGGGGGCCGGTTCAAGAGACCCAGTACTTC.

The gene calls are TRBV19 and TRBJ1-1; 9 bases map to TRBD1. J gave up 4 bases and V 10 bases, and 7 bases lay outside the gene matches. The CDR3 is 13 amino acids. In germline, CDR1 is LNHDA, CDR2 SQIVND (reference sequence). CDR3 in amino acids: CATLTGGFTEAFF. The CDR3 region has the DNA TGTGCCACCCTCACAGGGGGCTTCACTGAAGCTTTCTTT.